This T cell receptor beta chain comes out of a study of blood T cell repertoires in COVID-19. Looking at the study overall: The United States, Italy and Spain provided the acute and convalescent COVID-19 samples. Sources were T cells, B-cell-depleted T cells, or PBMCs; the material itself was cDNA or gDNA.

This CDR3 comprises 14 residues. V gave up 6 bases and J gave up 2 bases, with 14 bases separating them. Germline CDR1 is MNHEY and CDR2 is SVGAGI. Only in-frame clones appear in the TCRdb table, and some are missing; sequencing was by immunoSEQ multiplex PCR. The sample lists some 80,000 clones; about 85% were seen once. Patients in Seattle were enrolled during active infection, then followed longitudinally. The TCR was taken from a man aged 60-69 years with COVID-19, enrolled during active disease. This rearrangement joins TRBV6-5 to TRBJ2-7; D might be TRBD1 (6 bases). Sample: peripheral blood. Written as DNA, the CDR3 is TGTGCCAGCAGAGCCGGACAGAACACCTACGAGCAGTACTTC. The encoded protein is CASRAGQNTYEQYF.